This entry lists 14 T cell receptor beta chains sequenced from one sample in a study of cytomegalovirus exposure and HLA in healthy donors. TCRdb keeps only in-frame clones here, not all; method: immunoSEQ multiplex PCR. The table shows 150,000 to 200,000 clones, with 85% occurring only once. The specimen was PBMCs. All receptors come from a man in his late teens or twenties in good health and CMV-seropositive.

This clone appeared a single time. The rearrangement links TRBV6-1 to TRBJ1-4; the match to TRBD1 covers 9 bases. Germline values: CDR1 MNHNS, CDR2 SASEGT. Trimming took 6 bases from V and 9 from J; bases not matched to a gene: 11. The CDR3 totals 15 residues. The CDR3 nucleotides are TGTGCCAGCAGACATCCGGGACAGGGATCCAAAAAACTGTTTTTT. It encodes CASRHPGQGSKKLFF.

This chain uses TRBV7-3 with TRBJ2-5, with 9 bases that match TRBD2. V lost 5 bases to trimming and J lost 5 bases; unmatched junction nucleotides: 12. There are 16 residues in the CDR3. Germline CDR1 and CDR2: SGHTA and FQGTGA. Here the CDR3 reads CASSQGVAGVLETQYF. Here the CDR3 DNA reads TGTGCCAGCAGCCAGGGGGTAGCGGGAGTGTTGGAGACCCAGTACTTC.

A single count supports this clone. V usage is TRBV10-3 and J usage is TRBJ1-1; D is possibly TRBD1 (5 bases). Per germline, CDR1 ENHRY and CDR2 SYGVKD. The CDR3 runs 11 residues. The V end was cut by 10 bases, the J end by 6 bases, with 12 bases between. As DNA, the CDR3 is TGTGCCACCGGGGGGGACGCTGAAGCTTTCTTT. Protein: CATGGDAEAFF.

J is TRBJ2-3 and V is TRBV11-1; 11 bases fit TRBD2. CDR1 and CDR2 (germline): SGHAT, FQDESV (reference sequence). The CDR3 is 15 residues long. Trimming took 5 bases from V and 1 from J; bases not matched to a gene: 2. CDR3 amino acids: CASSPGLAGTDTQYF. CDR3 in DNA: TGTGCCAGCAGCCCGGGACTAGCGGGCACAGATACGCAGTATTTT.

CDR3 region: CASSPGLRINYGYTF. CDR3 in DNA: TGCGCCAGCAGCCCGGGACTCCGAATTAACTATGGCTACACCTTC. The chain has TRBV5-1 and TRBJ1-2; the D gene is possibly TRBD1 (5 bases). The ends were cut back, 4 bases at V and 1 base at J, with 14 bases in the middle. The CDR3 totals 15 residues. CDR1 and CDR2 from the germline V gene are SGHRS and YFSETQ.

The CDR3 sequence: CASSLGTGLGQPQHF. CDR3 bases: TGTGCCAGCAGCCTGGGGACAGGGTTAGGTCAGCCCCAGCATTTT. The genes are TRBV7-8 and TRBJ1-5; 9 positions match TRBD1. CDR3 length: 15 amino acids. J lost 6 bases, V lost 5 bases, and 8 bases had no gene match. From germline, CDR1 is SGHVS and CDR2 FQNEAQ.

This chain joins TRBV27 and TRBJ1-2; D ambiguous. From germline, CDR1 is MNHEY and CDR2 SMNVEV (reference sequence). Trimming shortened V by 0 bases and J by 5 bases, and 16 bases separated the two germline ends. The CDR3 length is 16 residues. CDR3 sequence (DNA): TGTGCCAGCAGTTTATCCCTTGCCCCCGGCGGGTATGGCTACACCTTC. Its translation is CASSLSLAPGGYGYTF.

This chain joins TRBV7-9 and TRBJ2-3; TRBD1 agrees at 9 bases. The J segment lost 6 bases and the V segment lost 5 bases, leaving 6 bases of the junction unmatched. Germline CDR1 reads SEHNR; CDR2 reads FQNEAQ (reference sequence). This CDR3 region has 14 residues. The CDR3 DNA reads TGTGCCAGCAGCACTACAGGGGGCCGGGATACGCAGTATTTT. It yields the protein CASSTTGGRDTQYF.

This chain uses TRBV30 with TRBJ2-7, with D maybe TRBD1 (6 bases). The CDR3 is 11 amino acids. Trimming shortened V by 4 bases and J by 6 bases, and 10 bases separated the two germline ends. Germline assignment: CDR1 GTSNPN and CDR2 SVGIG (reference sequence). The CDR3: CAWNQGSEQYF. The CDR3 nucleotides are TGTGCCTGGAATCAGGGGTCCGAGCAGTACTTC.

The rearrangement links TRBV6-5 to TRBJ1-2, with D possibly TRBD1 on 5 matching bases. Germline V lookup: CDR1 MNHEY, CDR2 SVGAGI. This CDR3 has 16 amino acids. V was trimmed by 4 bases and J by 3 bases, leaving 18 bases between them. CDR3 residues: CASSSDTAPQHYGYTF. CDR3 in DNA: TGTGCCAGCAGTTCGGACACTGCCCCTCAACACTATGGCTACACCTTC.

The rearrangement joins TRBV11-1 to TRBJ2-1, with 9 positions matching TRBD2. Germline trimming cut 5 bases from V and 6 bases from J; bases unmatched to any gene: 11. The length of the CDR3 is 16 residues. Germline assignment: CDR1 SGHAT and CDR2 FQDESV (reference sequence). The CDR3 DNA reads TGTGCCAGCAGCCTAATAGCGGGGGTCCGGCTCAATGAGCAGTTCTTC. It encodes CASSLIAGVRLNEQFF.

V is TRBV12-2 and J is TRBJ2-3; TRBD2 is the table's D call, not checked against the DNA. TRBV12-2 is a recognized pseudogene. The CDR3 sequence is 17 residues long. The CDR3 here is CASRVPGLAGGTDTQYF. The CDR3 DNA sequence: TGTGCAAGTCGGGTCCCGGGACTAGCGGGAGGCACAGATACGCAGTATTTT.

This chain links TRBV4-1 with TRBJ2-3; D possibly corresponds to TRBD2 (7 bases). This CDR3 spans 17 amino acids. V was trimmed by 0 bases and J by 4 bases, leaving 17 bases between them. CDR1 MGHRA and CDR2 YSYEKL come from the germline V gene. CDR3 sequence (DNA): TGCGCCAGCAGCCAAGAATGGTTCGGGGGGCGGCCAGATACGCAGTATTTT. Its translation: CASSQEWFGGRPDTQYF.

The chain links TRBV11-2 to TRBJ2-7, with D tentatively TRBD2 (5 bases). Looked up from germline, CDR1 is SGHAT and CDR2 is FQNNGV. The V end was cut by 7 bases, the J end by 5 bases, with 27 bases between. This CDR3 is 17 amino acids long. As DNA, the CDR3 is TGTGCCAGCACCACTAGACCCAACGCGCTCAATGATCACGAGCAGTACTTC. Translated, it gives CASTTRPNALNDHEQYF. Together with reference TRBV11-2 and TRBJ2-7, the CDR3 gives the full variable domain: EAGVAQSPRYKIIEKRQSVAFWCNPISGHATLYWYQQILGQGPKLLIQFQNNGVVDDSQLPKDRFSAERLKGVDSTLKIQPAKLEDSAVYLCASTTRPNALNDHEQYFGPGTRLTVT.